A selection of T cell receptor beta chains follows, all from one sample in a study of vaccination effects on CD4 cells after COVID-19. Here immunoSEQ multiplex PCR was the method, and the copy in TCRdb shows in-frame clones only, minus some. The data contain more than 35,000 clones, 55% to 80% of them singletons. What these receptors recognize is not known. The material was CD4+ T cells from PBMCs cultured without peptide, obtained before COVID-19 vaccination. The origin of the receptors is a human donor who received a COVID-19 vaccine. Both conserved end residues are part of each CDR3. The D gene is left open where the match is weak. For some rows the clone size is stated as once, few or many, or as a class when expanded; others skip it.

NA	NA	TRBV30	TRBJ1-2	TGTGCCTCGGGGCAGGGTAACTATGGCTACACCTTC	CASGQGNYGYTF
NA	NA	TRBV9	TRBJ1-5	TGTGCCAGCAGCGTAGGGTATAGCAATCAGCCCCAGCATTTT	CASSVGYSNQPQHF
few	TRBD1	TRBV6-6	TRBJ1-1	TGTGCCAGCAGTTACCAAGGGACAGCTAACACTGAAGCTTTCTTT	CASSYQGTANTEAFF
NA	NA	TRBV5-8	TRBJ2-7	TGTGCCAGCAGCTTTTGGGGCCTTAGCTCCTACGAGCAGTACTTC	CASSFWGLSSYEQYF
NA	NA	TRBV6-5	TRBJ2-7	TGTGCCAGCAGTTACTCGAAGGCCAGCGAGCCTTACGAGCAGTACTTC	CASSYSKASEPYEQYF
once	NA	TRBV5-1	TRBJ2-2	TGCGCCAGCAGGGTGAGGAGGGGAACCTTCCCGAACACCGGGGAGCTGTTTTTT	CASRVRRGTFPNTGELFF
NA	TRBD1	TRBV18	TRBJ1-4	TGTGCCAGCTCACCGACAGGGGGCCCTGAAAAACTGTTTTTT	CASSPTGGPEKLFF
NA	NA	TRBV11-2	TRBJ2-4	TGTGCCAGCAGCTCCCCGGATGCGGCCCCCAACATTCAGTACTTC	CASSSPDAAPNIQYF
few	TRBD1	TRBV2	TRBJ1-1	TGTGCCAGCATTACGAGGACAGGCCGGCACACTGAAGCTTTCTTT	CASITRTGRHTEAFF
NA	NA	TRBV7-6	TRBJ2-1	TGTGCCAGCAGCTCATTAGCGGTAAGCTCCTACAATGAGCAGTTCTTC	CASSSLAVSSYNEQFF
NA	NA	TRBV3-1/TRBV3-2	TRBJ2-3	TGTGCCAGCAGCCAACTTGGTCGGGGGCGCACAGATACGCAGTATTTT	CASSQLGRGRTDTQYF
NA	NA	TRBV5-1	TRBJ1-2	TGCGCCAGCACCCTAGACAGACCCTATGGCTACACCTTC	CASTLDRPYGYTF
NA	TRBD1	TRBV5-1	TRBJ2-5	TGCGCCAGCAGCTTACAGGGGGCTCCAGGGGAGACCCAGTACTTC	CASSLQGAPGETQYF
NA	TRBD2	TRBV11-3	TRBJ2-1	TGTGCCAGCAGCTCATCAGCGGGATACTACAATGAGCAGTTCTTC	CASSSSAGYYNEQFF
NA	TRBD2	TRBV7-9	TRBJ2-7	TGTGCCAGCAGCACCGGGACTAGCCTCTACGAGCAGTACTTC	CASSTGTSLYEQYF
few	NA	TRBV10-3	TRBJ2-3	TGTGCCATCAGTGAAGAGGGGGAAGACACAGATACGCAGTATTTT	CAISEEGEDTDTQYF
NA	NA	TRBV29-1	TRBJ1-1	TGCAGCGTTTTAGATACTGAAGCTTTCTTT	CSVLDTEAFF
NA	TRBD1	TRBV4-1	TRBJ1-6	TGCGCCAGCAGCCAACCCACAGGGGGCAGGAATTCACCCCTCCACTTT	CASSQPTGGRNSPLHF
NA	TRBD1	TRBV6-5	TRBJ1-5	TGTGCCAGCAAGACGACAGGGGGCAATCAGCCCCAGCATTTT	CASKTTGGNQPQHF
NA	NA	TRBV27	TRBJ1-1	TGTGCCAGCAGTTTGAGGTTAGGGCAGAACAAGCCTTTCTTT	CASSLRLGQNKPFF
few	NA	TRBV4-1	TRBJ2-7	TGCGCCAGCAGCCAAGCGGGCAGGAGCTCCTACGAGCAGTACTTC	CASSQAGRSSYEQYF
NA	TRBD2	TRBV10-2	TRBJ2-2	TGCGCCAGCAGGGCCACTAGCGGGGTATGGGACACCGGGGAGCTGTTTTTT	CASRATSGVWDTGELFF
few	TRBD1	TRBV29-1	TRBJ2-5	TGCAGCGTCCGGGACAGACCTAAAGAGACCCAGTACTTC	CSVRDRPKETQYF
NA	TRBD2	TRBV19	TRBJ2-5	TGTGCCAGTAGTCTAGCGGGGGCCCTAGAGACCCAGTACTTC	CASSLAGALETQYF
once	NA	TRBV6-1	TRBJ2-7	TGTGCCAGCAGTGAACTGGGGTTGTACGAGCAGTACTTC	CASSELGLYEQYF
NA	NA	TRBV29-1	TRBJ1-4	TGCAGCGTTGTTCAGGGATCCCGGGAAAAACTGTTTTTT	CSVVQGSREKLFF
NA	TRBD1	TRBV27	TRBJ1-2	TGTGCCAGCAGTACAATACGGACAGGGTCCCACTATGGCTACACCTTC	CASSTIRTGSHYGYTF
NA	TRBD2	TRBV7-2	TRBJ2-5	TGTGCCAGCAGCTTAGGAGGGACTAGCGGGGGGGCCGGAGAGACCCAGTACTTC	CASSLGGTSGGAGETQYF
NA	NA	TRBV6-5	TRBJ2-2	TGTGCCAGCAGTTACGAGGTTAGCAGTAACACCGGGGAGCTGTTTTTT	CASSYEVSSNTGELFF
NA	TRBD2	TRBV19	TRBJ2-7	TGTGCCAGTAGTGGGGGGGACTACGAGCAGTACTTC	CASSGGDYEQYF
NA	NA	TRBV19	TRBJ1-5	TGTGCCAGTAGTATAGGCGGGTCGAGCAATCAGCCCCAGCATTTT	CASSIGGSSNQPQHF
few	NA	TRBV2	TRBJ1-1	TGTGCCAGCAGTGAGGGGGGGCACACTGAAGCTTTCTTT	CASSEGGHTEAFF
NA	NA	TRBV3-1/TRBV3-2	TRBJ2-7	TGTGCCAGCAGCTCTTCCTACGAGCAGTACTTC	CASSSSYEQYF
NA	TRBD1	TRBV5-4	TRBJ2-7	TGTGCCAGCAGCTCCCGGACCGACAGGGGGCACCCTTACGAGCAGTACTTC	CASSSRTDRGHPYEQYF
NA	NA	TRBV18	TRBJ2-2	TGTGCCAGCTCCCCTTACCAGGACCCCACCGGCGGGGAGCTGTTTTTT	CASSPYQDPTGGELFF
medium-sized	TRBD2	TRBV30	TRBJ2-1	TGTGCCTGGAGCGCGAAGGGTCTAGCGGGGGGGTATGAGCAGTTCTTC	CAWSAKGLAGGYEQFF
few	TRBD1	TRBV5-6	TRBJ2-1	TGTGCCAGCAGCTTGTACCGGGACAGGGGTCGATCCTACAATGAGCAGTTCTTC	CASSLYRDRGRSYNEQFF
NA	TRBD2	TRBV5-1	TRBJ2-3	TGCGCCAGCAGCGTCGGACTAGCGGGGGGTAAATCTAGCACAGATACGCAGTATTTT	CASSVGLAGGKSSTDTQYF
NA	TRBD1	TRBV25-1	TRBJ2-2	TGTGCCAGCAGTGGGAGGACAGGGCCCACCGGGGAGCTGTTTTTT	CASSGRTGPTGELFF
few	NA	TRBV19	TRBJ1-2	TGTGCCAGTAGTATGCAGGGTGGTTGGTATGGCTACACCTTC	CASSMQGGWYGYTF
few	NA	TRBV20-1	TRBJ1-1	TGCAGTGCTAGACCAACAGGGGAAGCTTTCTTT	CSARPTGEAFF
NA	NA	TRBV18	TRBJ1-6	TGTGCCAGCTCAATCGGGACCGGGGGGGAGGATTCACCCCTCCACTTT	CASSIGTGGEDSPLHF
NA	TRBD2	TRBV5-6	TRBJ2-5	TGTGCCAGCAGCTCCAGAGTAGCGGGAGTAGAGACCCAGTACTTC	CASSSRVAGVETQYF
NA	NA	TRBV7-8	TRBJ1-2	TGTGCCAGCAGCTTATACGGGTTTGGCTACACCTTC	CASSLYGFGYTF
NA	NA	TRBV7-8	TRBJ1-2	TGTGCCAGCAGCTTGTCGGGCTATGGCTACACCTTC	CASSLSGYGYTF
NA	NA	TRBV20-1	TRBJ2-7	TGCAGTGCTAGTCAGACTAGGGGAAACTACGAGCAGTACTTC	CSASQTRGNYEQYF
once	NA	TRBV6-6	TRBJ1-6	TGTGCCACTTCGATTCAGGGTCATAATTCACCCCTCCACTTT	CATSIQGHNSPLHF
NA	NA	TRBV2	TRBJ1-2	TGTGCCAGCACTGTGCAGGGCAGCGTGATGGGCTATGGCTACACCTTC	CASTVQGSVMGYGYTF
once	NA	TRBV28	TRBJ2-1	TGTGCCAGCAGTTTATATGGAAGCGATGAGCAGTTCTTC	CASSLYGSDEQFF
NA	NA	TRBV5-4	TRBJ2-6	TGTGCCAGCAACCGGGGGGCCTCTGGGGCCAACGTCCTGACTTTC	CASNRGASGANVLTF
NA	NA	TRBV6-6	TRBJ1-5	TGTGCCAGCAGACAGGGACGCCAGCCCCAGCATTTT	CASRQGRQPQHF